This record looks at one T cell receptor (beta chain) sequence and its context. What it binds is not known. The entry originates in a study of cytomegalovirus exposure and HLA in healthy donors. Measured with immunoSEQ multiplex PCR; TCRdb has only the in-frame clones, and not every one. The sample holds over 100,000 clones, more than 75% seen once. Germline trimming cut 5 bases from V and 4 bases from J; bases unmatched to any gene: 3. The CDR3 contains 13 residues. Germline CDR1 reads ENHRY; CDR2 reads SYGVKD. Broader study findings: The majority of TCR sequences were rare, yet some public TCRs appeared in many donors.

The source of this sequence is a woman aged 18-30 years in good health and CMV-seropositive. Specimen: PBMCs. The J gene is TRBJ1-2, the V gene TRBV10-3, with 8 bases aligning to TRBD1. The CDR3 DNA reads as TGTGCCATCAGTCTCGACAGGGGCTATGGCTACACCTTC. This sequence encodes CAISLDRGYGYTF.